What follows is one TCR beta chain and its context. Authors' data handling: Nucleated cell counts were estimated from reference gene primer amplification. Profiled with immunoSEQ multiplex PCR; TCRdb holds only in-frame clones, not every one. V and J calls and clone size are copied from that table; D and trimming were computed from the DNA. The sample gives about 15,000 clones, about 78% of which show up once; approximately 14% is in the top ten. The germline CDR1 and CDR2 sequences are SGHDN and FVKESK. The CDR3 is made up of 16 amino acids. The junction had 7 bases not matched to a gene; V was cut back by 1 base and J by 2 bases. The sample originates from a study of blood T cell repertoires in COVID-19. Study details: COVID-19 samples collected from the United States, Italy and Spain covered acute and convalescent phases. The cDNA or gDNA used as material had been derived from T cells, B-cell-depleted T cells, or PBMCs.

This rearrangement joins TRBV14 to TRBJ1-2, with 7 positions matching TRBD1. The sequencing sample was made of peripheral blood. This clonotype originated in a human donor in a cohort sampled during active COVID-19. The CDR3 loop reads CASSQGGTAKNYGYTF. In DNA form, the CDR3 reads TGTGCCAGCAGCCAAGGCGGGACAGCGAAAAACTATGGCTACACCTTC.